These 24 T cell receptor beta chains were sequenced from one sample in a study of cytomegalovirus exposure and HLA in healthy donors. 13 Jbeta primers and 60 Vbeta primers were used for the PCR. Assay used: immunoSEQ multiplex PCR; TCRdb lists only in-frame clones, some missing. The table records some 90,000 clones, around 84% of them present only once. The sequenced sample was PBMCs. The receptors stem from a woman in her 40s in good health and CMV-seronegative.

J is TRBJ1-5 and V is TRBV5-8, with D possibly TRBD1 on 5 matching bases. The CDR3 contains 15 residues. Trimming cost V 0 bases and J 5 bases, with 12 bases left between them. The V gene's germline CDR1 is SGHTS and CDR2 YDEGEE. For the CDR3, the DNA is TGTGCCAGCAGCTTGGAAGGTCAGGGATATCAGCCCCAGCATTTT. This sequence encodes CASSLEGQGYQPQHF.

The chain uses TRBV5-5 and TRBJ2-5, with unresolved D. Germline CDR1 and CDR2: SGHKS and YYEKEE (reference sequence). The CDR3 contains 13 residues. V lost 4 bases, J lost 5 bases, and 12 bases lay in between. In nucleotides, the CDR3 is TGTGCCAGCAGCCCACTATCCGGGGAGACCCAGTACTTC. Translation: CASSPLSGETQYF. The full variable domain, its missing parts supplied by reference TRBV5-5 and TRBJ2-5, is DAGVTQSPTHLIKTRGQQVTLRCSPISGHKSVSWYQQVLGQGPQFIFQYYEKEERGRGNFPDRFSARQFPNYSSELNVNALLLGDSALYLCASSPLSGETQYFGPGTRLLVL.

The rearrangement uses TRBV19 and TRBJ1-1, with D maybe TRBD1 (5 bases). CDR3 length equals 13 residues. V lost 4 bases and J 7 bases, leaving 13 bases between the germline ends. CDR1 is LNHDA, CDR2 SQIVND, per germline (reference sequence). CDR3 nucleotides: TGTGCCAGTAGTAGAGACAGAGCGGGTGAAGCTTTCTTT. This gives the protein CASSRDRAGEAFF.

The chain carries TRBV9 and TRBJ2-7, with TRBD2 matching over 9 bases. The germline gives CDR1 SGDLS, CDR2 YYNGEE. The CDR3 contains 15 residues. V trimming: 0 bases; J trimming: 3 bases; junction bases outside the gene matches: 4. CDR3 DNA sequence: TGTGCCAGCAGCGTAGGTAGCGGGAGATACTACGAGCAGTACTTC. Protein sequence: CASSVGSGRYYEQYF.

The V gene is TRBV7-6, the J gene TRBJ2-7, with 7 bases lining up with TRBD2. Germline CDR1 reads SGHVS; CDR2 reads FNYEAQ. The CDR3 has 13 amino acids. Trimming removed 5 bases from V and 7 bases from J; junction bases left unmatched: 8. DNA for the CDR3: TGTGCCAGCAGCCCGGTGCGGGGGAGTGAGCAGTACTTC. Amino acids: CASSPVRGSEQYF.

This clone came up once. CDR3 sequence reads: CAWSPDTEQFF. CDR3 DNA: TGTGCCTGGAGTCCTGACACCGAGCAGTTCTTC. The gene calls are TRBV30 and TRBJ2-1; no firm D call. Per the germline V gene, CDR1 is GTSNPN and CDR2 is SVGIG (reference sequence). Trimming took off 2 bases at V and 10 bases at J, with 9 bases between the two ends. This CDR3 comprises 11 residues.

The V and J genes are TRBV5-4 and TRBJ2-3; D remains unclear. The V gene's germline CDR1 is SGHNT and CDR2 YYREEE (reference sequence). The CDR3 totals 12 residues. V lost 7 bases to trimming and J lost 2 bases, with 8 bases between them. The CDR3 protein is CASSLSTDTQYF. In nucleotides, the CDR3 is TGTGCCAGCTCCCTTTCCACAGATACGCAGTATTTT.

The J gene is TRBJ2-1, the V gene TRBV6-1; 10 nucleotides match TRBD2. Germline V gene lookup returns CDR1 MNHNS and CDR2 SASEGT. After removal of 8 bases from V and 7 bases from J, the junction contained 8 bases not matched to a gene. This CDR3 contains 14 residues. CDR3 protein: CASRISGRNNEQFF. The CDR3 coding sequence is TGTGCCAGCCGGATTAGCGGGAGGAATAATGAGCAGTTCTTC.

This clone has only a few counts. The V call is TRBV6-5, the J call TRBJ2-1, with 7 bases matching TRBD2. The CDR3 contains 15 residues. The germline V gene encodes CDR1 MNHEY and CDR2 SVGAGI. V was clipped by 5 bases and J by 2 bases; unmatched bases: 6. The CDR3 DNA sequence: TGTGCCAGCAGTCTAACCGGGACTACCTACAATGAGCAGTTCTTC. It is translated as CASSLTGTTYNEQFF.

As DNA, the CDR3 is TGTGCCAGCAGTCCCCGGGGGGAACAGTACTTC. This gives the protein CASSPRGEQYF. This chain links TRBV28 with TRBJ2-7; 7 nucleotides align to TRBD2. Germline CDR1 MDHEN, CDR2 SYDVKM. Trimming took 5 bases from V and 10 from J; bases not matched to a gene: 5. The length of the CDR3 is 11 residues.

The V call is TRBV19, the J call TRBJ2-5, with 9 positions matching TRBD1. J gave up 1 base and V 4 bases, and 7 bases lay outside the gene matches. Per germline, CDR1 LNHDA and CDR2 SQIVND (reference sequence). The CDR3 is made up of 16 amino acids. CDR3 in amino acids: CASSTGTGWAQETQYF. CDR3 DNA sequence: TGTGCCAGTAGTACCGGGACAGGGTGGGCCCAAGAGACCCAGTACTTC.

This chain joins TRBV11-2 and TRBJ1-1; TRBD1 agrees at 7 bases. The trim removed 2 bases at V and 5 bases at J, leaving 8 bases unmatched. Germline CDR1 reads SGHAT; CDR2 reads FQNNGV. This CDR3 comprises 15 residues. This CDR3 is CASSLTRQGLTEAFF. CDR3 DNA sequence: TGTGCCAGCAGCTTAACACGACAGGGCCTAACTGAAGCTTTCTTT.

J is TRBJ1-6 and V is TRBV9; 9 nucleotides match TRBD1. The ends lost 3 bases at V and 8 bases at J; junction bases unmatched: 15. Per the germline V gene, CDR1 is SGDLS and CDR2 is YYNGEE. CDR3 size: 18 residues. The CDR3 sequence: CASSAQSGDRVMDSPLHF. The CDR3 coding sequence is TGTGCCAGCAGCGCACAATCTGGGGACAGGGTGATGGATTCACCCCTCCACTTT.

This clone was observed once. The CDR3 loop is CASSPRGADYGYTF. The CDR3 bases are TGTGCCAGCAGCCCCAGGGGGGCTGACTATGGCTACACCTTC. This chain uses TRBV7-2 with TRBJ1-2; 7 bases line up with TRBD1. With V trimmed by 5 bases and J by 3 bases, 6 bases remained unmatched. Per the germline V gene, CDR1 is SGHTA and CDR2 is FQGNSA. This CDR3 has 14 residues.

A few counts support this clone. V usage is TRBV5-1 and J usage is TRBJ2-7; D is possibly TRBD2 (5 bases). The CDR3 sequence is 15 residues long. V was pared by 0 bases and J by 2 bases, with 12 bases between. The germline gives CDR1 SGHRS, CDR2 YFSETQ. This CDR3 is CASSLAGGPTYEQYF. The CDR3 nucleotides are TGCGCCAGCAGCTTGGCGGGCGGGCCAACCTACGAGCAGTACTTC. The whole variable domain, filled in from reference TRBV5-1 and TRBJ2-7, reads KAGVTQTPRYLIKTRGQQVTLSCSPISGHRSVSWYQQTPGQGLQFLFEYFSETQRNKGNFPGRFSGRQFSNSRSEMNVSTLELGDSALYLCASSLAGGPTYEQYFGPGTRLTVT.

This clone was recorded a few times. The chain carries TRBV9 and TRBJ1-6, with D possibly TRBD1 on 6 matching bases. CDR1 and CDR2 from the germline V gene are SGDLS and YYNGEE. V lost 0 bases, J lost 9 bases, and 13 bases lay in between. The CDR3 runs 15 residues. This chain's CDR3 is CASSVGGGQSSPLHF. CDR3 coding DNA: TGTGCCAGCAGCGTAGGCGGGGGGCAGAGTTCACCCCTCCACTTT.

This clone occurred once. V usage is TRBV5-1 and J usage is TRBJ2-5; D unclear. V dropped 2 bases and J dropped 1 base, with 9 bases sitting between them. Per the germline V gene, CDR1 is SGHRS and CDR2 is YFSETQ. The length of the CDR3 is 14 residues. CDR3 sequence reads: CASSLTVSQETQYF. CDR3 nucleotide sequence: TGCGCCAGCAGCTTAACAGTAAGCCAAGAGACCCAGTACTTC.

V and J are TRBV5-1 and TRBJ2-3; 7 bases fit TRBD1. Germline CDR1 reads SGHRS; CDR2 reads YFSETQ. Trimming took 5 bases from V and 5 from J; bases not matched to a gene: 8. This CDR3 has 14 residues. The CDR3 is CASSFTGAGDTQYF. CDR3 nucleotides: TGCGCCAGCAGTTTTACAGGGGCAGGAGATACGCAGTATTTT. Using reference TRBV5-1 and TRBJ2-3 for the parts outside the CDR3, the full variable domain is KAGVTQTPRYLIKTRGQQVTLSCSPISGHRSVSWYQQTPGQGLQFLFEYFSETQRNKGNFPGRFSGRQFSNSRSEMNVSTLELGDSALYLCASSFTGAGDTQYFGPGTRLTVL.

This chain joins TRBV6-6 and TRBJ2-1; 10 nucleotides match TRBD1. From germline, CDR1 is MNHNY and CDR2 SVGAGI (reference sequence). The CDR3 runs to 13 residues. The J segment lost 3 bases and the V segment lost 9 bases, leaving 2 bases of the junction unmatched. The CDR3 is CASRDRGYNEQFF. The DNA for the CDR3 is TGTGCCAGTCGGGACAGGGGCTACAATGAGCAGTTCTTC.

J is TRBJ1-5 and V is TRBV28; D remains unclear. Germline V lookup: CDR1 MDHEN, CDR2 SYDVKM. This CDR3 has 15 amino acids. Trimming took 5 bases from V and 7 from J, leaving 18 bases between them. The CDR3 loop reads CASSPHTAAGQPQHF. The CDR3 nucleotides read TGTGCCAGCAGTCCCCACACGGCCGCGGGGCAGCCCCAGCATTTT. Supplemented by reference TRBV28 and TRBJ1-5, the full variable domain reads DVKVTQSSRYLVKRTGEKVFLECVQDMDHENMFWYRQDPGLGLRLIYFSYDVKMKEKGDIPEGYSVSREKKERFSLILESASTNQTSMYLCASSPHTAAGQPQHFGDGTRLSIL.

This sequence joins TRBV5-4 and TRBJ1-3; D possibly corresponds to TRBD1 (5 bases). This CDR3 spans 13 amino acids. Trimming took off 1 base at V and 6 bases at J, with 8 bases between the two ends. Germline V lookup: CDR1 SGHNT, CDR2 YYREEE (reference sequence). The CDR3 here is CASSLMGLNTIYF. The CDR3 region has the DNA TGTGCCAGCAGCTTGATGGGGCTAAACACCATATATTTT.

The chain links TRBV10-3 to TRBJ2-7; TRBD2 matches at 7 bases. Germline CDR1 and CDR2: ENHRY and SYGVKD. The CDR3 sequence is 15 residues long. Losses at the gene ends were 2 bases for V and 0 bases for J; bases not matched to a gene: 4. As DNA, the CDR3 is TGTGCCATCAGTGAGGTTAGCGGGCGCTCCTACGAGCAGTACTTC. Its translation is CAISEVSGRSYEQYF.

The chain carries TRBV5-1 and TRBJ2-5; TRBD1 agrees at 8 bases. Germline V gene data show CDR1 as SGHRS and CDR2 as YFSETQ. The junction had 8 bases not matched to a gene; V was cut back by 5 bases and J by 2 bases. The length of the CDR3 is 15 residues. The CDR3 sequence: CASRGTGGGQETQYF. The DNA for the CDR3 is TGCGCCAGCAGAGGGACAGGAGGGGGACAAGAGACCCAGTACTTC.

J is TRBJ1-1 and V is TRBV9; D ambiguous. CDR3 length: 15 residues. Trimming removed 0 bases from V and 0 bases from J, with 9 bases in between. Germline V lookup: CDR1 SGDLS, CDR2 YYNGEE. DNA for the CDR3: TGTGCCAGCAGCGTAGCCGCGGCCATGAACACTGAAGCTTTCTTT. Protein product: CASSVAAAMNTEAFF.